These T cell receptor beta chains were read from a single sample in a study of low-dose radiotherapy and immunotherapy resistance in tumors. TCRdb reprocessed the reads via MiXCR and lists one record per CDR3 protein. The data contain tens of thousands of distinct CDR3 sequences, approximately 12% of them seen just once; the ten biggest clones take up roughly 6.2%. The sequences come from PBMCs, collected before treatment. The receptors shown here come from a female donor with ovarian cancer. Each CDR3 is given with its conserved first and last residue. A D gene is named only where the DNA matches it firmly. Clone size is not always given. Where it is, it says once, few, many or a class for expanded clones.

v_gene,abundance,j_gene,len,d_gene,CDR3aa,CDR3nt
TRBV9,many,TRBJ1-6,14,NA,CASSVGGDNSPLHF,TGTGCCAGCAGCGTAGGAGGTGATAATTCACCCCTCCACTTT
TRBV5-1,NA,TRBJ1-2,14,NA,CASSLVRGTGGYTF,TGCGCCAGCAGCTTGGTTCGGGGGACTGGCGGCTACACCTTC
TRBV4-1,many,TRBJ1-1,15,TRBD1,CASSHQQGVTTEAFF,TGCGCCAGCAGCCACCAACAGGGGGTCACCACTGAAGCTTTCTTT
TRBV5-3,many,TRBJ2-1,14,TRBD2,CASTSGLGSDEQFF,TGTGCCAGCACCTCGGGACTAGGTTCCGATGAGCAGTTCTTC
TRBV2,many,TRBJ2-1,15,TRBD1,CASSERQGAYNEQFF,TGTGCCAGCAGTGAGCGGCAGGGGGCCTACAATGAGCAGTTCTTC
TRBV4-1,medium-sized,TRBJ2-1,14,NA,CASSQGASYNEQFF,TGCGCCAGCAGCCAAGGAGCCTCCTACAATGAGCAGTTCTTC
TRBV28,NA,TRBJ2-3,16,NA,CASTLVFDRRTDTQYF,TGTGCCAGCACCTTGGTGTTCGATCGTCGAACAGATACGCAGTATTTT
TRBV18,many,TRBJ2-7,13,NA,CASSPPVGNEQYF,TGTGCCAGCTCACCACCGGTGGGAAACGAGCAGTACTTC
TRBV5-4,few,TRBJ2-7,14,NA,CASSYHRGGGEQYF,TGTGCCAGCAGCTACCACAGGGGAGGTGGCGAGCAGTACTTC
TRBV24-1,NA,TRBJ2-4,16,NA,CATSDRPREDKNIQYF,TGTGCCACCAGTGATCGGCCGAGGGAAGACAAAAACATTCAGTACTTC
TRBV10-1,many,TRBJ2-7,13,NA,CASSESGSYEQYF,TGCGCCAGCAGTGAGTCGGGTTCCTACGAGCAGTACTTC
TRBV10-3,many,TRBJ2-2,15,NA,CAISDRVANTGELFF,TGTGCCATCAGTGACAGGGTGGCGAACACCGGGGAGCTGTTTTTT
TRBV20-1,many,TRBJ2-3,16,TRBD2,CSAEGLAGASTDTQYF,TGCAGTGCCGAGGGACTAGCGGGGGCGAGCACAGATACGCAGTATTTT
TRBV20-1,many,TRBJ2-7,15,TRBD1,CSARGNRGMIHEQYF,TGCAGTGCTAGGGGTAACAGGGGTATGATCCACGAGCAGTACTTC
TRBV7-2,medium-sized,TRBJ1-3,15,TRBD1,CASSQDRGTGNTIYF,TGTGCCAGCAGCCAGGACAGGGGGACTGGAAACACCATATATTTT
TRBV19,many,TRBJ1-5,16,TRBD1,CASRYTGANTDQPQHF,TGTGCCAGTCGATACACAGGGGCCAATACAGATCAGCCCCAGCATTTT
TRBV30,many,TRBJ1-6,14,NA,CAWSVLPPRGSLHF,TGTGCCTGGAGTGTACTCCCGCCTAGGGGGTCCCTCCACTTT
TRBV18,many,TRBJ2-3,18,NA,CASSLAIRGTRYMDTQYF,TGTGCCAGCTCACTTGCTATACGGGGGACAAGATACATGGATACGCAGTATTTT
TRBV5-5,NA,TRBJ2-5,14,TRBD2,CASPLAGGQETQYF,TGTGCCAGCCCTTTAGCGGGGGGGCAGGAGACCCAGTACTTC
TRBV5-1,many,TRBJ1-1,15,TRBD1,CASSRGTGPNTEAFF,TGCGCCAGCAGCAGAGGGACAGGCCCGAACACTGAAGCTTTCTTT
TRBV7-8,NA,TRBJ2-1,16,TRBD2,CASSLGEGWTVGEQFF,TGTGCCAGCAGCTTAGGGGAGGGGTGGACTGTCGGTGAGCAGTTCTTC
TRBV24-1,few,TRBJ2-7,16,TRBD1,CATSDPTGTGIYEQYF,TGTGCCACCAGTGATCCCACCGGGACAGGGATCTACGAGCAGTACTTC
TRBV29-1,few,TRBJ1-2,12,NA,CSVAGGAYGYTF,TGCAGCGTTGCAGGAGGGGCATATGGCTACACCTTC
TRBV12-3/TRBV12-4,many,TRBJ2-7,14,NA,CASSLDDGPYEQYF,TGTGCCAGCAGTTTAGACGACGGGCCCTACGAGCAGTACTTC
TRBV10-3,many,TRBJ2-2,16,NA,CAISELAAANTGELFF,TGTGCCATCAGTGAATTAGCGGCAGCGAACACCGGGGAGCTGTTTTTT
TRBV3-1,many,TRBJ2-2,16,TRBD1,CASSQKGTGGAGELFF,TGTGCCAGCAGCCAAAAAGGGACAGGGGGGGCCGGGGAGCTGTTTTTT
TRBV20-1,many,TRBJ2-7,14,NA,CSASTSTPPHEQYF,TGCAGTGCTAGTACCAGCACCCCCCCCCACGAGCAGTACTTC
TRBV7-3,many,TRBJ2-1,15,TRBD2,CASSLSTSGVDEQFF,TGTGCCAGCAGCTTATCGACTAGCGGGGTGGATGAGCAGTTCTTC
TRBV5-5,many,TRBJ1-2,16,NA,CASATNMRSPNYGYTF,TGTGCCAGCGCAACCAACATGAGGAGTCCTAACTATGGCTACACCTTC
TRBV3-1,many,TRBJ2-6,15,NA,CASSQGNSGANVLTF,TGTGCCAGCAGCCAGGGGAACTCTGGGGCCAACGTCCTGACTTTC
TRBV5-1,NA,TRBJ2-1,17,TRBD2,CASSLVRAGGFYNEQFF,TGCGCCAGCAGCTTGGTCCGGGCGGGGGGGTTTTACAATGAGCAGTTCTTC
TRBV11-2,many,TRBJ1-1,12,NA,CASSVGVAEAFF,TGTGCCAGCAGCGTAGGGGTTGCTGAAGCTTTCTTT
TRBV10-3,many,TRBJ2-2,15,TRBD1,CAISPQGVGTGELFF,TGTGCCATCAGTCCCCAGGGGGTTGGCACCGGGGAGCTGTTTTTT
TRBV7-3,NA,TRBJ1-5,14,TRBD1,CASSSRQGVQPQHF,TGTGCCAGCAGCTCCCGACAGGGGGTCCAGCCCCAGCATTTT
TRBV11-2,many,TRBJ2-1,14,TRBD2,CASSPGTTYNEQFF,TGTGCCAGCAGCCCGGGGACTACGTACAATGAGCAGTTCTTC